This T cell receptor beta chain was captured in a study of shared clonotypes between healthy human individuals (dated by TCRdb to 2019 to 2021). Study-level background: Three men and two women, aged 18 to 49 years, made up the cohort. Per donor, three plates each were used for CD4 naive and CD4 memory, two for CD8 naive, and one for CD8 memory. The study deeply sequenced blood TCR repertoires of about 5 healthy adults to estimate repertoire size and the extent of clonotype sharing between individuals. Libraries were prepared and TCR repertoires were sequenced by different laboratories using diverse techniques, in order to increase sequencing depth and limit assay-specific biases. Between about 0.94 and 8.9 billion PBMCs per donor were obtained by leukapheresis.

Using the deep immunoSEQ assay, multiplex PCR amplified TCR CDR3 regions from genomic DNA. Extracted genomic DNA from each cell subset was spread evenly across all wells of several immunoSEQ 96-well plates, with each plate serving as a replicate. Each replicate PCR for sorted subsets received 150 to 250 ng genomic DNA, equal to roughly 33,000 T cell genomes. Purified libraries were quantified with a Qubit 3.0 fluorometer, sized on a Bioanalyzer 2100, and re-quantified with the KAPA Library Quantification kit. Every immunoSEQ 96-well plate was sequenced on a dedicated single-read 150-cycle Illumina NextSeq 550 flow cell. On the study's bioinformatics: Because the immunoSEQ output included only junctional sequences and no quality scores, the filtering could not be the same as the filtering used for full-length reads. To assign V/J genes and CDR3, sequences were annotated against IMGT germline references using PyIR, a Python wrapper for IgBLAST v1.9. Reads were filtered out if the reads had weak V/J assignments (E-value above 1e-6), no CDR3, stop codons, out-of-frame junctions, or ambiguous translated residues. A V3J clonotype was defined by an identical inferred V gene, J gene, and CDR3 amino acid sequence. The percentage overlap between two repertoires was calculated by dividing the number of shared unique clonotypes by the size of the smaller repertoire. Three approaches were used to assess repertoire richness: RTK rarefaction, the Chao1 estimator, and Recon v2.1 estimates of unobserved clonotypes. OLGA was used to compute generation probabilities for all TCRbeta clonotypes that the gDNA method yielded from a few donors. TCRdb took this table from immuneACCESS and kept in-frame rearrangements with V and J called. Such tables lack part of the clones; where checked against another copy, unresolved V genes explain under half of the gap, and the rest is unexplained. V, J and clone size are taken as reported in that table, and D and trimming were inferred from the DNA itself. Here the sample has about 2.3 million clones; about 92% occur a single time. Of the sample, 0.39% is held by the ten largest clones.

The paper as a whole reports these results and caveats: Higher generation probabilities were observed for clonotypes shared by all four sorted-subset donors than for non-shared clonotypes. Based on pairwise subsampling, the degree of clonotype sharing among donors was expected to be affected by sequencing depth. Naive subsets generally had larger estimated clonotype richness than memory subsets. When four donors were compared, the shared fraction of clonotypes was 5% to 6.5% for naive CD4, 3.5% to 4% for naive CD8, 2.3% for memory CD4, and around 0.37% for memory CD8. Sampling was restricted to blood, and TCR repertoires in tissue are likely to differ from TCR repertoires in blood. Rarefaction of sorted-subset datasets indicated incomplete sequencing despite the large sequencing depth. Because the study included a small number of donors, the genetic and exposure-history diversity represented was limited.

CDR1 and CDR2, per the germline V gene, are MNHEY and SVGAGI. V is reduced by 0 bases and J by 4 bases, leaving a spacing of 9 bases between them. CDR3 length: 15 amino acids, cysteine to phenylalanine. Kept here is only the CDR3 DNA, which spans 45 bases and is read in frame from base 1. Donors were healthy HIV-negative adults with no recently reported acute infections or vaccinations. All donors were Caucasian adults living in Nashville, Tennessee, USA. CD4+ T cells were enriched by magnetic negative selection; naive cells were then positively selected on CD45RA, and the negative fraction formed the memory subset. After blood collection by leukapheresis, PBMCs were isolated using Ficoll-Histopaque density gradient centrifugation and then cryopreserved in the vapor phase of liquid nitrogen. Analytical flow cytometry was used to check the purity and quantity of every magnetically sorted T cell population. Genomic DNA was isolated from every sorted fraction and measured by UV absorbance on a Nanodrop 2000c.

A word on this clone: The target of this receptor is not known. There are no base qualities to consult, and no much larger clone falls within one base. The same CDR3 also results from other DNA sequences found in this sample.

This sequence originates from a young man in good health. Some clones in this sample may be carry-over from other donors' samples. The rearrangement joined TRBV6-5 to TRBJ1-4; the D region possibly corresponds to TRBD1 (6 bases align). The sample taken for sequencing was naive CD4+ T cells from PBMCs. The sample's cell subset or site label, in plain terms: CD45RA+ positively selected. The sequenced DNA: TGTGCCAGCAGTTACTCGAGGGGGATTAATGAAAAACTGTTTTTT. Translated, this is CASSYSRGINEKLFF.